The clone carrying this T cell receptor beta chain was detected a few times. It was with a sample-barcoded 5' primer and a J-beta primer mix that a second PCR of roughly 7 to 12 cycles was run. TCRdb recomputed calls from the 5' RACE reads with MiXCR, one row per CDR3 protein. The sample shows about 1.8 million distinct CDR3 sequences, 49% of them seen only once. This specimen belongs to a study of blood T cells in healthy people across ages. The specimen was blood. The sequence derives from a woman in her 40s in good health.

The CDR3 here is CASSHPGEDSIQYF. The CDR3 DNA reads TGTGCCAGCAGTCACCCAGGGGAGGATAGCATTCAGTACTTC. V and J are TRBV12-3 or TRBV12-4 and TRBJ2-4; D might be TRBD1 or TRBD2, each matching 6 bases. The CDR3 sequence is 14 residues long. V was pared by 5 bases and J by 9 bases, with 17 bases between.